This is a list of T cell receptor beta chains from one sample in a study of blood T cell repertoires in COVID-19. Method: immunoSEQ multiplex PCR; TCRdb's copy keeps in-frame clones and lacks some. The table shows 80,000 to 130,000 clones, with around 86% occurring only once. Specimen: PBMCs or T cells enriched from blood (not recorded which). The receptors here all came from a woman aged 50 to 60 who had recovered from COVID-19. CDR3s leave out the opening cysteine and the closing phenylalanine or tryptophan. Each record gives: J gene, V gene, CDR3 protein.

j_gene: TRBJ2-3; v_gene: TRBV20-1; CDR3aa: SATGADTQY
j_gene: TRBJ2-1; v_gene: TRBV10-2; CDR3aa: ASSGDRGEQF
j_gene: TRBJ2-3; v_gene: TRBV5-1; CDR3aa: ASTLLATPDTQY
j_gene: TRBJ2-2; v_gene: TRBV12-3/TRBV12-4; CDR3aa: ASSMGAGELF
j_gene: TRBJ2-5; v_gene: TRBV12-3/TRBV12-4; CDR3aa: ASSLGAGGQY
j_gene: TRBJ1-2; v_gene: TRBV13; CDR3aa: ASSSHDYQDRPGYT
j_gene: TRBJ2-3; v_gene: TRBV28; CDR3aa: ASSLSSLAGGFHTQY
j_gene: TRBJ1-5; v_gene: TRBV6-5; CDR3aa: ASSNLSNQPQH
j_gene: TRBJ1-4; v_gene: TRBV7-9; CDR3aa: ASSPTGQTFNEKLF
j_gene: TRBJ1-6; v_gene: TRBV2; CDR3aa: ASSERGSSSPLH
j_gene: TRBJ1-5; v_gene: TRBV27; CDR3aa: ASSKTTGYNQPQH
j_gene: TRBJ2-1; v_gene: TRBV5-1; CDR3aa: ASSWELNEQF
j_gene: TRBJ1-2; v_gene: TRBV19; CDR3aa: ASSRQGLNYGYT
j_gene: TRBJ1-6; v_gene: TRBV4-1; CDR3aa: ASSQQTLNSPLH
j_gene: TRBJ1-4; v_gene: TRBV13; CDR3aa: ASSSFREPREEEKLF
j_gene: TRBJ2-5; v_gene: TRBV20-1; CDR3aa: SASGRGFAETQY
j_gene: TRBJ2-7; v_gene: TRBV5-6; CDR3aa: ASSFITTSYEQY
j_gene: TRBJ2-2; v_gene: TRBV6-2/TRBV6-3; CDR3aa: ASSSKGEPNTGELF
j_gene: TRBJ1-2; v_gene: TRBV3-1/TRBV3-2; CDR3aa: ASSQASSDSRYGYT
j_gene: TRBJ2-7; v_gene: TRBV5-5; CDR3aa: ASSLGVGVYYEQY
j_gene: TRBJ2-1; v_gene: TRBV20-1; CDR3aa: SANLYNEQF
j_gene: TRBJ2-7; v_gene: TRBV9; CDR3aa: ASSPNIAAYEQY
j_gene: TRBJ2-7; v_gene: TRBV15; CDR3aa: ATSRDRISGNEQY
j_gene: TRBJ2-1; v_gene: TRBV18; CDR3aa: ASSRGTPNNEQF
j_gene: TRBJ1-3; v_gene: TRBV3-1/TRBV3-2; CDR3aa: ASSRTGGLGNTIY
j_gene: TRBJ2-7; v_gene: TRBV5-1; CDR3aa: ASTWTSGNYEQY
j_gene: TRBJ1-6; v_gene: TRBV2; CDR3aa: ASSERSSPLH
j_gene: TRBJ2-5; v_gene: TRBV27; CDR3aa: ASSTRTGKETQY